The 23 T cell receptor beta chains reported below all come from one sample, sequenced in a study of shared clonotypes between healthy human individuals. Profiling relied on immunoSEQ multiplex PCR, and the TCRdb table lists in-frame clones only, not all of them. Among about 2.4 million clones listed, roughly 93% were seen once. Sequencing was done on a sample of naive CD4+ T cells from PBMCs. Subset given: CD45RA+ positively selected. The source is a man between 18 and 29 years old in good health. Some clones in this sample may be carry-over from other donors' samples.

V usage is TRBV27 and J usage is TRBJ2-5; 7 nucleotides line up with TRBD2. V shed 5 bases and J 1 base; nucleotides not matched to a gene: 7. The germline V gene encodes CDR1 MNHEY and CDR2 SMNVEV (reference sequence). The CDR3 is made up of 15 amino acids. The CDR3: CASSQRDGAQETQYF. The CDR3 bases are TGTGCCAGCAGTCAGCGGGACGGAGCCCAAGAGACCCAGTACTTC.

The genes are TRBV27 and TRBJ2-7; a possible D gene is TRBD1 (7 bases). Germline CDR1 and CDR2: MNHEY and SMNVEV (reference sequence). V was trimmed by 8 bases and J by 2 bases, leaving 16 bases between them. The length of the CDR3 is 14 residues. In DNA, the CDR3 is TGTGCCAGCCAAGGGCGGGACAGAGCCTACGAGCAGTACTTC. It encodes CASQGRDRAYEQYF.

This clone was seen only a few times. J is TRBJ1-1 and V is TRBV7-2; D gene unclear. This CDR3 comprises 12 residues. V gave up 2 bases and J gave up 5 bases, with 6 bases separating them. The germline gives CDR1 SGHTA, CDR2 FQGNSA. Here the CDR3 reads CASSLLETEAFF. CDR3 nucleotide sequence: TGTGCCAGCAGCTTATTGGAGACTGAAGCTTTCTTT.

The chain couples TRBV7-8 to TRBJ2-7, with a possible D match to TRBD2 (5 bases). This CDR3 comprises 15 residues. Per germline, CDR1 SGHVS and CDR2 FQNEAQ. The ends were cut back, 4 bases at V and 4 bases at J, with 17 bases in the middle. The chain's CDR3 is CASSSSRRGPYEQYF. CDR3 sequence (DNA): TGTGCCAGCAGCTCATCCAGACGGGGTCCATACGAGCAGTACTTC.

This chain links TRBV28 with TRBJ1-1, with TRBD1 as a possible D gene (6 bases). CDR1 and CDR2 from the germline V gene are MDHEN and SYDVKM. The CDR3 is 13 amino acids. V lost 3 bases and J 5 bases, leaving 10 bases between the germline ends. CDR3 sequence reads: CASSFGGRTEAFF. CDR3 bases: TGTGCCAGCAGTTTCGGGGGGCGAACTGAAGCTTTCTTT.

CDR3 DNA: TGTGCCAGCAGGATGGATTTTAATCAGCCCCAGCATTTT. Protein: CASRMDFNQPQHF. The gene calls are TRBV28 and TRBJ1-5; D unclear. This CDR3 contains 13 residues. The germline gives CDR1 MDHEN, CDR2 SYDVKM. With 6 bases removed from V and 4 bases from J, the gap between germline ends came to 10 bases.

The V gene is TRBV21-1, the J gene TRBJ1-5. TRBV21-1 is a pseudogene locus. CDR3 length: 14 amino acids. The CDR3: CASRLHWHHQPQHF. CDR3 bases: TGTGCCAGCAGGCTACATTGGCATCATCAGCCCCAGCATTTT.

The chain recombines TRBV18 with TRBJ2-7, with 10 positions matching TRBD2. In germline, CDR1 is KGHSH, CDR2 LQKENI. CDR3 length: 15 amino acids. After removal of 4 bases from V and 6 bases from J, the junction contained 9 bases not matched to a gene. CDR3: CASSLVRLAGPEQYF. The CDR3 DNA reads TGTGCCAGCTCACTCGTACGACTAGCGGGCCCCGAGCAGTACTTC.

This sequence joins TRBV15 and TRBJ2-1; 12 bases map to TRBD2. Losses at the gene ends were 3 bases for V and 4 bases for J; bases not matched to a gene: 4. CDR3 length equals 16 residues. Germline values: CDR1 LNHNV, CDR2 YYDKDF (reference sequence). The CDR3 DNA is TGTGCCACCAGCAGCCTGACTAGCGGGAGTTACAATGAGCAGTTCTTC. Translating it yields CATSSLTSGSYNEQFF.

V usage is TRBV19 and J usage is TRBJ1-5; TRBD1 might be the D (5 bases). Trimming left V 3 bases short and J 5 bases short, with 11 bases between. CDR3 length equals 14 residues. Per the germline V gene, CDR1 is LNHDA and CDR2 is SQIVND (reference sequence). The CDR3 DNA is TGTGCCAGTAGTATCGGCAGGGCGGATCAGCCCCAGCATTTT. Translation gives CASSIGRADQPQHF.

V and J are TRBV10-1 and TRBJ1-5; unclear D gene. CDR1 and CDR2 from the germline V gene are WNHNN and SYGVQD (reference sequence). This CDR3 is built from 14 residues. The V end was cut by 7 bases, the J end by 0 bases, with 10 bases between. In DNA, the CDR3 is TGCGCCAGCAAAATCGACGGTAGCAATCAGCCCCAGCATTTT. Amino acids: CASKIDGSNQPQHF.

About this clone: The identical CDR3 is also encoded by other nucleotide sequences in the sample. The chain uses TRBV7-2 and TRBJ2-2; TRBD1 aligns across 8 bases. Germline CDR1 SGHTA, CDR2 FQGNSA. This CDR3 region has 16 residues. V shed 0 bases and J 3 bases; nucleotides not matched to a gene: 3. The CDR3 DNA sequence: TGTGCCAGCAGCTTAGCCGGGACAGGATACACCGGGGAGCTGTTTTTT. Protein product: CASSLAGTGYTGELFF.

The chain recombines TRBV6-4 with TRBJ2-3; 11 nucleotides align to TRBD1. CDR3 size: 14 residues. V was clipped by 4 bases and J by 4 bases; unmatched bases: 1. The germline gives CDR1 MRHNA, CDR2 SNTAGT. In DNA, the CDR3 is TGTGCCAGCAGTGGGACAGGGGGCTCAGATACGCAGTATTTT. Its protein product is CASSGTGGSDTQYF.

This chain uses TRBV28 with TRBJ1-2; no clear D. Between the trimmed V and J ends, which lost 6 bases and 2 bases, there was a span of 10 bases. The length of the CDR3 is 13 residues. The germline V gene encodes CDR1 MDHEN and CDR2 SYDVKM. Written as DNA, the CDR3 is TGTGCCAGCAGCCAACTTCTAAACTATGGCTACACCTTC. Encoded protein: CASSQLLNYGYTF.

The V call is TRBV7-9, the J call TRBJ2-1; TRBD2 agrees at 9 bases. The CDR3 spans 14 residues. Germline CDR1 SEHNR, CDR2 FQNEAQ (reference sequence). V trimming: 2 bases; J trimming: 10 bases; junction bases outside the gene matches: 6. CDR3 residues: CASSLRREGIEQFF. CDR3 DNA sequence: TGTGCCAGCAGCTTAAGGCGGGAGGGCATAGAGCAGTTCTTC. Combining the CDR3 with reference TRBV7-9 and TRBJ2-1 gives the whole variable domain DTGVSQNPRHKITKRGQNVTFRCDPISEHNRLYWYRQTLGQGPEFLTYFQNEAQLEKSRLLSDRFSAERPKGSFSTLEIQRTEQGDSAMYLCASSLRREGIEQFFGPGTRLTVL.

The chain joins TRBV9 to TRBJ1-2, with 7 nucleotides matching TRBD1. The CDR3 extends over 15 amino acids. Trimming at V came to 0 bases and at J to 1 base, leaving 3 bases not matched to a gene. CDR1 is SGDLS, CDR2 YYNGEE, per germline. CDR3 protein: CASSVGDSSNYGYTF. The CDR3 DNA reads as TGTGCCAGCAGCGTAGGGGACAGCAGTAACTATGGCTACACCTTC.

V gene TRBV9 combines with J gene TRBJ1-3, with D unclear. The CDR3 runs to 15 residues. In germline, CDR1 is SGDLS, CDR2 YYNGEE. The germline V and J ends were trimmed by 1 base and 3 bases, with 11 bases remaining between them. The CDR3 region is CASSVSVGDGNTIYF. CDR3 nucleotide sequence: TGTGCCAGCAGCGTATCTGTTGGGGATGGAAACACCATATATTTT.

The gene calls are TRBV5-4 and TRBJ2-6, with no clear D. Germline CDR1 is SGHNT and CDR2 is YYREEE (reference sequence). V lost 3 bases to trimming and J lost 0 bases, with 13 bases between them. The CDR3 is 17 residues long. The DNA for the CDR3 is TGTGCCAGCAGCTCGCCGTTAAGGTACTCTGGGGCCAACGTCCTGACTTTC. Its protein product is CASSSPLRYSGANVLTF. The entire variable domain, with the rest obtained from reference TRBV5-4 and TRBJ2-6, is as follows: ETGVTQSPTHLIKTRGQQVTLRCSSQSGHNTVSWYQQALGQGPQFIFQYYREEENGRGNFPPRFSGLQFPNYSSELNVNALELDDSALYLCASSSPLRYSGANVLTFGAGSRLTVL.

The V gene is TRBV18, the J gene TRBJ2-3, with a weak D call TRBD2 (5 bases). The V end lost 3 bases, the J end lost 8 bases, and 15 bases lay between the germline ends. The germline V gene has CDR1 KGHSH and CDR2 LQKENI. The CDR3 loop spans 14 amino acids. DNA of the CDR3: TGTGCCAGCTCACCTGAGGGATCGGCGGCTACGCAGTATTTT. Amino acids: CASSPEGSAATQYF.

This clone appeared once. This chain uses TRBV15 with TRBJ2-7, with D perhaps matching TRBD1 (5 bases). The CDR3 is 15 residues long. V dropped 6 bases and J dropped 1 base, with 16 bases sitting between them. CDR1 and CDR2 (germline): LNHNV, YYDKDF (reference sequence). The CDR3 sequence: CATRPVRDGSYEQYF. DNA of the CDR3: TGTGCCACCAGACCAGTCAGGGATGGGTCCTACGAGCAGTACTTC.

This chain connects TRBV5-1 to TRBJ2-7; tentatively, D is TRBD1 or TRBD2 (5 bases each). V shed 5 bases and J shed 7 bases, with 22 bases lying between them. The CDR3 has 15 residues. Germline CDR1 and CDR2: SGHRS and YFSETQ. The CDR3 region is CASREQGSSSGEQYF. In DNA form, the CDR3 reads TGCGCCAGCAGGGAGCAGGGTTCCTCCTCGGGGGAGCAGTACTTC.

V usage is TRBV10-3 and J usage is TRBJ2-1; 7 positions agree with TRBD2. V shed 7 bases, J shed 7 bases, and the junction held 4 bases outside the gene matches. The CDR3 has 12 amino acids. Per germline, CDR1 ENHRY and CDR2 SYGVKD. The DNA of the CDR3 is TGTGCCATCACGGGGGGAGGGAATGAGCAGTTCTTC. Translation gives CAITGGGNEQFF.

V usage is TRBV7-9 and J usage is TRBJ2-5, with 7 bases identical to TRBD2. TRBJ2-7 matches the DNA end more closely, so the J call is doubtful. The germline V gene encodes CDR1 SEHNR and CDR2 FQNEAQ (reference sequence). The CDR3 length is 13 residues. In nucleotides, the CDR3 is TGTGCCAGCAGCTTCTATCCTAGCGGCGAGCAGTACTTC. Its protein is CASSFYPSGEQYF.